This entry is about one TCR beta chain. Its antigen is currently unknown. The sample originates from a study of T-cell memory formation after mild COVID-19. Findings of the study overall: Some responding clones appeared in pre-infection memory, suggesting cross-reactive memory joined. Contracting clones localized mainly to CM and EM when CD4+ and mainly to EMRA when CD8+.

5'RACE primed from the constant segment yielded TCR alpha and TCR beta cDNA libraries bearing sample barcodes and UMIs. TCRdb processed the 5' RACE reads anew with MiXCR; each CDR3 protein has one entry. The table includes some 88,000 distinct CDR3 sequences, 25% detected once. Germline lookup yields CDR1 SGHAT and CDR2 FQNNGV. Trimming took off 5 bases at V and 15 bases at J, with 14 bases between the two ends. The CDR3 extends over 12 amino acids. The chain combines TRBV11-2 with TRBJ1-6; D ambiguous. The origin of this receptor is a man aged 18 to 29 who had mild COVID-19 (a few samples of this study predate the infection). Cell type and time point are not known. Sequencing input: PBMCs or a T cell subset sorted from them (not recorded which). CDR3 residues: CASSPEGVFLHF. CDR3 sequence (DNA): TGTGCCAGCAGCCCAGAGGGAGTCTTCCTCCACTTT.